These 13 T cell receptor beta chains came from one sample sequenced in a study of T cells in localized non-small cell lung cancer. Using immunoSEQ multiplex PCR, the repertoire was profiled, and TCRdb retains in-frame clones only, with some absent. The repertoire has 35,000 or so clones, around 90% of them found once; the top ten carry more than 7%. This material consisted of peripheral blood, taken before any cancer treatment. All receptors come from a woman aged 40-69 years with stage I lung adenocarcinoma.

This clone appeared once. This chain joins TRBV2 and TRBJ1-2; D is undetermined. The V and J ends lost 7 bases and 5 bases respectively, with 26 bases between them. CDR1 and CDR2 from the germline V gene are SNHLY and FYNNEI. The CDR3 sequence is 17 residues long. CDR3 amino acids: CASTGRVEGIKEYGYTF. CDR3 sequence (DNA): TGTGCCAGCACCGGAAGGGTGGAGGGAATCAAGGAGTATGGCTACACCTTC.

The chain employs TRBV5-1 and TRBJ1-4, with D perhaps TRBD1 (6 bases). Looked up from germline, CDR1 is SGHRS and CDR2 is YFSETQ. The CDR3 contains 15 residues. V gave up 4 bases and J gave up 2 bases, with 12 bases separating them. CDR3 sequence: CASSQGRGTNEKLFF. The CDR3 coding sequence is TGCGCCAGCAGCCAGGGGAGGGGGACTAATGAAAAACTGTTTTTT.

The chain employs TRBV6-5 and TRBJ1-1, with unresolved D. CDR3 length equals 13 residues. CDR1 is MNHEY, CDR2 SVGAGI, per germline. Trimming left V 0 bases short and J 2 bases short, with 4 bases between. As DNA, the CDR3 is TGTGCCAGCAGTTACTCCAAAAACACTGAAGCTTTCTTT. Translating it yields CASSYSKNTEAFF.

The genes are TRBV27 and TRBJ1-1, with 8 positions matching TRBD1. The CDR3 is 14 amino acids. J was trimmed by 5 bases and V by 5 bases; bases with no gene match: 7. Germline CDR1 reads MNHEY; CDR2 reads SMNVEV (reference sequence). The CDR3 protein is CASSTTGALTEAFF. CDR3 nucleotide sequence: TGTGCCAGCAGTACGACAGGGGCTCTGACTGAAGCTTTCTTT.

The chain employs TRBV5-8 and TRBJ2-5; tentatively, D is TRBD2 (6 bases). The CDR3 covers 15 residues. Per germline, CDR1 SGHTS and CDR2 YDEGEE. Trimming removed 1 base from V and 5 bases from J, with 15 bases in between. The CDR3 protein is CASSLYVSGRETQYF. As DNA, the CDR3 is TGTGCCAGCAGCTTGTATGTCTCAGGGAGGGAGACCCAGTACTTC.

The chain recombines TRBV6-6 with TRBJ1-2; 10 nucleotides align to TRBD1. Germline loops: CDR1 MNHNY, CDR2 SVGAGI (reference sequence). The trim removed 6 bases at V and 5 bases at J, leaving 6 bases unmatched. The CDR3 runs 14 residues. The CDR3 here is CASSRQGAKYGYTF. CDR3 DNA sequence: TGTGCCAGCAGCCGACAGGGGGCGAAGTATGGCTACACCTTC.

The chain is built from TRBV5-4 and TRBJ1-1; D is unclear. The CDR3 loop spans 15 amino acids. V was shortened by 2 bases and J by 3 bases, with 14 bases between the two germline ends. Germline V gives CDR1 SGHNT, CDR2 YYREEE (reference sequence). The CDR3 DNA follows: TGTGCCAGCAGCTTAGGGAACCAAGGGTACACTGAAGCTTTCTTT. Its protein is CASSLGNQGYTEAFF.

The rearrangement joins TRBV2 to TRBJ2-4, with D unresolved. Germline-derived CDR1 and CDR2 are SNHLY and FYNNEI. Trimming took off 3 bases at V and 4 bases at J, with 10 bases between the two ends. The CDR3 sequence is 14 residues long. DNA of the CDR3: TGTGCCAGCAGTGAGAGCGTTCTAAAAAACATTCAGTACTTC. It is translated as CASSESVLKNIQYF.

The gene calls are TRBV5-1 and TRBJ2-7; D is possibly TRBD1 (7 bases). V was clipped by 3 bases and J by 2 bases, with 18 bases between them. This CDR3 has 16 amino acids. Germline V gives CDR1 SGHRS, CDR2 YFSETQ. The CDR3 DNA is TGCGCCAGCAGCTGGAGGGTGAGGGACAGCACCTACGAGCAGTACTTC. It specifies CASSWRVRDSTYEQYF.

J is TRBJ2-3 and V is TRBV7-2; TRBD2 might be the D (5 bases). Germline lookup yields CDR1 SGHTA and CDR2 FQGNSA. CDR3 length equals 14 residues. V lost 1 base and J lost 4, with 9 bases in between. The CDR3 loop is CASSLGGAADTQYF. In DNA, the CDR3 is TGTGCCAGCAGCTTAGGTGGAGCGGCAGATACGCAGTATTTT.

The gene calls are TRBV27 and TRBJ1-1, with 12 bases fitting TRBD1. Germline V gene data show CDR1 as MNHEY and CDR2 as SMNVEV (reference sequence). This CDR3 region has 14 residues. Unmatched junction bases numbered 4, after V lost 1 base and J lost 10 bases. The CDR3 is CASSLYGDRGRAFF. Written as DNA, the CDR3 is TGTGCCAGCAGTTTATACGGGGACAGGGGGCGAGCTTTCTTT.

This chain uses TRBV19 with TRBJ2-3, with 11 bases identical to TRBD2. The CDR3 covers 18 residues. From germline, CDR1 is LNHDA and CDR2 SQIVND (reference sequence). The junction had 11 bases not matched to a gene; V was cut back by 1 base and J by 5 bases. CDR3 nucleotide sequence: TGTGCCAGTAGTATAGTAACACTAGCGGGGGTCAGGGGAGATACGCAGTATTTT. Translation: CASSIVTLAGVRGDTQYF.

The CDR3 loop is CASGLSEFGGEDQPQHF. The CDR3 region has the DNA TGTGCTAGTGGTTTATCGGAGTTCGGGGGGGAAGATCAGCCCCAGCATTTT. The chain has TRBV12-5 and TRBJ1-5; TRBD1 might be the D (5 bases). Trimming shortened V by 3 bases and J by 5 bases, and 20 bases separated the two germline ends. The CDR3 spans 17 residues. Germline loops: CDR1 LGHNT, CDR2 FRNRAP.